Below, one T cell receptor (beta chain) is given with its context. Its antigen is unknown. The data derive from a study of cytomegalovirus exposure and HLA in healthy donors. Study overall: Counted in an early data release were about 80 million unique TCRs from HLA-typed donors.

Study-level points and caveats: In a later analysis, productive TCRs from donors in an Asian-associated ancestry cluster reportedly carried fewer N-insertions than the cohort mean. In a later analysis, V- and J-gene trimming of beta chains associated with a DCLRE1C missense variant, replicated independently. Some 150 TCR beta chains were listed as cytomegalovirus-associated.

Amplification used 60 Vbeta primers and 13 Jbeta primers. Profiling relied on immunoSEQ multiplex PCR, and the TCRdb table lists in-frame clones only, not all of them. The table includes roughly 130,000 clones, just over 75% detected once. The germline V and J ends were trimmed by 1 base and 4 bases, with 8 bases remaining between them. The CDR3 is 14 residues long. Germline values: CDR1 SGHTA, CDR2 FQGNSA. The chain combines TRBV7-2 with TRBJ1-5; TRBD1 is a possible D gene (5 bases). The sequence was collected from a woman between 45 and 65 years old in good health and CMV-seronegative. Sequencing was performed on PBMCs. CDR3 in amino acids: CASSLVGVNQPQHF. CDR3 coding DNA: TGTGCCAGCAGCTTAGTAGGGGTAAATCAGCCCCAGCATTTT. Full variable domain (remainder filled in from reference TRBV7-2 and TRBJ1-5): GAGVSQSPSNKVTEKGKDVELRCDPISGHTALYWYRQSLGQGLEFLIYFQGNSAPDKSGLPSDRFSAERTGGSVSTLTIQRTQQEDSAVYLCASSLVGVNQPQHFGDGTRLSIL.